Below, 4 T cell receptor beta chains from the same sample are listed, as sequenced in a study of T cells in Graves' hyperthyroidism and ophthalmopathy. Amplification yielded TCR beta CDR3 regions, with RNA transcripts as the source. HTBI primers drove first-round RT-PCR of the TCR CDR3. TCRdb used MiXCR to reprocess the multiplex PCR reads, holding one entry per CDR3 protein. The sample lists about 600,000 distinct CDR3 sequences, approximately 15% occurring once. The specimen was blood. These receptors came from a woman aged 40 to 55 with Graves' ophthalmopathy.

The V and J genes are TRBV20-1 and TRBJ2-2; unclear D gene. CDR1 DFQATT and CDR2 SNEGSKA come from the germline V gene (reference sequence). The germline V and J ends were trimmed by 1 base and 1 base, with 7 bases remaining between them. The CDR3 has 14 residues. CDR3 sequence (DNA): TGCAGTGCTAGAGTTAAGGGGAACACCGGGGAGCTGTTTTTT. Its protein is CSARVKGNTGELFF.

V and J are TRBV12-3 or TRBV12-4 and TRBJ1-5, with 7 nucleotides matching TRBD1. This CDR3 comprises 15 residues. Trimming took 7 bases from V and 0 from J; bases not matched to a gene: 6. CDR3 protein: CASTLTGDSNQPQHF. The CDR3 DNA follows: TGTGCCAGCACTCTCACAGGGGATAGCAATCAGCCCCAGCATTTT.

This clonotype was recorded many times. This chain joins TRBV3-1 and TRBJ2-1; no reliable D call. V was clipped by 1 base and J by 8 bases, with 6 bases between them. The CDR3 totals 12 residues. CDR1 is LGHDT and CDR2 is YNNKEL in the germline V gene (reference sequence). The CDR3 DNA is TGTGCCAGCAGCCAAGTGGTTCATGAGCAGTTCTTC. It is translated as CASSQVVHEQFF.

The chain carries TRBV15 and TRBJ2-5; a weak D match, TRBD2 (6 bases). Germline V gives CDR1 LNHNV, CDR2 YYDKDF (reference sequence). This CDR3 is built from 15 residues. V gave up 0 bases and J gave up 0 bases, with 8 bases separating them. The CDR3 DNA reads TGTGCCACCAGCAGAGATGGGACTTACCAAGAGACCCAGTACTTC. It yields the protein CATSRDGTYQETQYF.